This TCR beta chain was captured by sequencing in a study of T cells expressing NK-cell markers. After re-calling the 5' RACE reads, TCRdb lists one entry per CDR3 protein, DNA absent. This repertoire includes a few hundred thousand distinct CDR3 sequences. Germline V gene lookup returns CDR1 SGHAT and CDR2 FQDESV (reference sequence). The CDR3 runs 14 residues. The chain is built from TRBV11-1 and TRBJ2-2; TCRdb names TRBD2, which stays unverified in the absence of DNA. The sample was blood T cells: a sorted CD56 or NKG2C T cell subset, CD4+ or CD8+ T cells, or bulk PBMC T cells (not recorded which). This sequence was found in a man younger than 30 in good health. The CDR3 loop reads CASKLDWNTGELFF.